The sequence of this T cell receptor beta chain was determined in a study of blood T cell repertoires in COVID-19 (dated by TCRdb to 2018 to 2020). The study in broad terms: The collaborator samples originated in the United States, Italy and Spain and spanned the acute and convalescent phases of COVID-19. The material from the prospective study consisted of cDNA or gDNA derived from T cells, B-cell-depleted T cells, or PBMCs. The dataset comprised deeply sampled blood TCRbeta repertoires from subjects exposed to, actively infected with, or recovered from COVID-19. The repertoires were released in a freely available public database intended as a resource for research on the immune response to SARS-CoV-2. Samples were obtained from the ongoing ImmuneRACE study (first 160 participants) and from approximately 1,200 subjects provided by 6 global collaborators. A de-identified subject ID, COVID-19 status, age in years and sex were almost always included in the sample metadata. Where HLA class I and class II types were available, the types were taken from metadata supplied by the sample provider, not from assay-based typing.

On the study overall, not on this receptor specifically: How much clinical and demographic metadata was included differed by source and by participant, and the metadata was provided uncurated.

TCRbeta CDR3 regions were amplified from genomic DNA by means of the immunoSEQ Assay, a bias-controlled multiplex PCR. From the authors' description of their analysis: Within the assay, amplification of reference gene primers was used to estimate how many nucleated cells each sample contained. To quantify the absolute abundance of each unique TCRbeta CDR3 rearrangement, sequence reads were collapsed and filtered. Productive Simpson clonality was computed per sample as the square root of Simpson's diversity index over productive rearrangements. TCRdb limited this immuneACCESS table to in-frame rearrangements with V and J called. A share of clones is missing; checked studies link under half to unresolved V genes, and the rest is unexplained. The V and J calls and the clone size are those of that table, but D and trimming were determined from the DNA. This sample lists roughly 150,000 clones; approximately 91% were detected once. The ten largest clones take up over 2% of the sample.

Whole blood was collected in K2EDTA tubes by collaborating institutions according to the institutions' own protocols. For TCRbeta analysis, collaborators shipped samples as frozen whole blood, isolated PBMCs, or DNA extracted from either of those sample types. To note about this clone: The clone's antigen remains unknown. Base qualities are not at hand, and no much larger clone is one base apart.

This receptor was obtained from a woman between 70 and 85 years old with acute or convalescent COVID-19. The sequenced sample consisted of peripheral blood.

CDR3 sequence: CASSLPTSGANVLTF. The DNA sequence is given as TGTGCCAGCAGCTTACCCACTAGTGGGGCCAACGTCCTGACTTTC. The rearrangement combines TRBV11-2 with TRBJ2-6; a tentative D match to TRBD2 spans 5 bases. The germline V gene supplies CDR1 SGHAT and CDR2 FQNNGV. V gives up 2 bases and J gives up 3 bases, and the segment between their germline ends measures 8 bases. The CDR3 has 15 amino acids, counting the end cysteine and phenylalanine. Only the CDR3 DNA is retained, 45 bases long and in frame from the first base. Reference TRBV11-2 and TRBJ2-6 genes cover what lies past the CDR3, so the full variable domain is EAGVAQSPRYKIIEKRQSVAFWCNPISGHATLYWYQQILGQGPKLLIQFQNNGVVDDSQLPKDRFSAERLKGVDSTLKIQPAKLEDSAVYLCASSLPTSGANVLTFGAGSRLTVL.